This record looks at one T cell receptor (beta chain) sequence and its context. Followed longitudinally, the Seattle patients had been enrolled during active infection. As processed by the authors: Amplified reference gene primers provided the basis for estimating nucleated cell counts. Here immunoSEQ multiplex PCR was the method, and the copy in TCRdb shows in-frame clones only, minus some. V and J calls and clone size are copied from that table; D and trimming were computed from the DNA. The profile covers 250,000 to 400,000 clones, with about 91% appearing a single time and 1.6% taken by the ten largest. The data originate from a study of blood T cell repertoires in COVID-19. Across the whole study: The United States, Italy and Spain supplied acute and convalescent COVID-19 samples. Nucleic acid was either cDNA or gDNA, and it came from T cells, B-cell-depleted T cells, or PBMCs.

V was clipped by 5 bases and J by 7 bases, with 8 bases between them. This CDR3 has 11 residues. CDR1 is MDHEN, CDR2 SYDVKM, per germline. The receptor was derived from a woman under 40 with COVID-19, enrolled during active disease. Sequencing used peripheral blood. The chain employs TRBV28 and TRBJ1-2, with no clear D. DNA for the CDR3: TGTGCCAGCAGTCAAATTTTTGGCTACACCTTC. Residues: CASSQIFGYTF.